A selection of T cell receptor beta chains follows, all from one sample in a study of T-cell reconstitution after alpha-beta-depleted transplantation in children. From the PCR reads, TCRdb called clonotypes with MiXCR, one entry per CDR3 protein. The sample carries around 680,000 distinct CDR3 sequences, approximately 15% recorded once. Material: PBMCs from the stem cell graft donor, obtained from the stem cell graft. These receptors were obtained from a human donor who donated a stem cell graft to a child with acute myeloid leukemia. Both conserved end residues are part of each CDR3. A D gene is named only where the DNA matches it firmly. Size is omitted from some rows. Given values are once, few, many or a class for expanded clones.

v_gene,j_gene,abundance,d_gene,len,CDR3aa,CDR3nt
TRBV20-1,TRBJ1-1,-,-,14,CSAVWGGGNTEAFF,TGCAGTGCTGTGTGGGGGGGGGGGAACACTGAAGCTTTCTTT
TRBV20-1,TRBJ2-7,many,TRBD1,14,CSAREGGQEDEQYF,TGCAGTGCTAGAGAGGGGGGACAGGAAGACGAGCAGTACTTC
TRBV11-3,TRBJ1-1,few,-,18,CASSLVIGTGTMNTEAFF,TGTGCCAGCAGCTTAGTAATCGGTACAGGGACCATGAACACTGAAGCTTTCTTT
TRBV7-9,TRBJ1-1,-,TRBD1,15,CASSLVTGTGPEAFF,TGTGCCAGCAGTTTAGTTACAGGGACAGGACCTGAAGCTTTCTTT
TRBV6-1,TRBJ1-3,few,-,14,CASTGPGPGNTIYF,TGTGCCAGCACCGGCCCCGGCCCTGGAAACACCATATATTTT
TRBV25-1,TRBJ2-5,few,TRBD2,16,CASSEWRGTVQETQYF,TGTGCCAGCAGTGAATGGCGGGGGACCGTACAAGAGACCCAGTACTTC
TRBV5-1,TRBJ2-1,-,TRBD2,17,CASSLFTSGGAYNEQFF,TGCGCCAGCAGCTTGTTTACTAGCGGGGGAGCCTACAATGAGCAGTTCTTC
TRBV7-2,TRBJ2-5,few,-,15,CASSQAGAIQETQYF,TGTGCCAGCAGCCAGGCGGGGGCTATCCAAGAGACCCAGTACTTC
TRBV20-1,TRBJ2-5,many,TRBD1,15,CSASDWTGRRETQYF,TGCAGTGCTAGTGACTGGACAGGGCGGAGAGAGACCCAGTACTTC
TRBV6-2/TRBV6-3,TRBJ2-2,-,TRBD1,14,CASSYQGDTGELFF,TGTGCCAGCAGTTACCAGGGGGACACCGGGGAGCTGTTTTTT
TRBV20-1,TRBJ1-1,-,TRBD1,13,CSATPGQPGEAFF,TGCAGTGCTACCCCGGGACAGCCGGGGGAAGCTTTCTTT
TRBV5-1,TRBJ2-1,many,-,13,CASSLDWGNEQFF,TGCGCCAGCAGCTTGGACTGGGGGAATGAGCAGTTCTTC